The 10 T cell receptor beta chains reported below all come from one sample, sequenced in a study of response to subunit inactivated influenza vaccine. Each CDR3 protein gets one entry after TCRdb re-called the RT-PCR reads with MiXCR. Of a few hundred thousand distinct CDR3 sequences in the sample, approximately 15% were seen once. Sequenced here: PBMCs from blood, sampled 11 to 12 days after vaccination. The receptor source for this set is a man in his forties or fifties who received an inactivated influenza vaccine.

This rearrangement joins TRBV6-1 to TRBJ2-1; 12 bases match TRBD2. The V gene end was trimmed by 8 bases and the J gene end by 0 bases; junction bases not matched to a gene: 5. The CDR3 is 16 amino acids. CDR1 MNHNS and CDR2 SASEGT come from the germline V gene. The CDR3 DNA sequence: TGTGCCAGCCGGGCTAGCGGGGGGGCCTCCTACAATGAGCAGTTCTTC. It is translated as CASRASGGASYNEQFF.

CDR3 DNA: TGCGCCACTCAGAGGGACTGGAACACCGGGGAGCTGTTTTTT. Translating it yields CATQRDWNTGELFF. The rearrangement uses TRBV4-3 and TRBJ2-2; perhaps TRBD2 as D (6 bases). Per germline, CDR1 LGHNA and CDR2 YSLEER. This CDR3 comprises 14 residues. Trimming took 10 bases from V and 1 from J, leaving 13 bases between them.

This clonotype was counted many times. This chain's CDR3 is CASSVGGAYQETQYF. CDR3 coding DNA: TGTGCCAGCAGCGTAGGTGGCGCGTACCAAGAGACCCAGTACTTC. The gene calls are TRBV9 and TRBJ2-5; no definite D call. CDR1 and CDR2 from the germline V gene are SGDLS and YYNGEE. Trimming removed 0 bases from V and 0 bases from J, with 9 bases in between. The CDR3 runs to 15 residues. The whole variable domain, filled in from reference TRBV9 and TRBJ2-5, reads DSGVTQTPKHLITATGQRVTLRCSPRSGDLSVYWYQQSLDQGLQFLIQYYNGEERAKGNILERFSAQQFPDLHSELNLSSLELGDSALYFCASSVGGAYQETQYFGPGTRLLVL.

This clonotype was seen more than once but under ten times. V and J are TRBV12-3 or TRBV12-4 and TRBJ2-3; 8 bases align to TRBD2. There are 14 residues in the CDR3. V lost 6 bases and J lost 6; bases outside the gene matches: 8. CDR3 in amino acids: CASSQLAEGDTQYF. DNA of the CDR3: TGTGCCAGCAGCCAACTAGCGGAGGGGGATACGCAGTATTTT.

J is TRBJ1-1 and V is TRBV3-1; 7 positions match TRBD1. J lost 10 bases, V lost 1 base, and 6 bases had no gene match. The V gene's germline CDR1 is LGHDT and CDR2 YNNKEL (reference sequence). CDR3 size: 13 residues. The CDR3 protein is CASSQGQGDRAFF. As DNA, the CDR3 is TGTGCCAGCAGCCAAGGACAGGGAGATCGAGCTTTCTTT.

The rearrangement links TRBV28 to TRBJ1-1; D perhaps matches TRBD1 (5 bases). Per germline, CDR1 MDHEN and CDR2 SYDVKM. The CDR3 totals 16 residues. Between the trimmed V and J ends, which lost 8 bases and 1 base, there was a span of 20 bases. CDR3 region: CASYLQAGPANTEAFF. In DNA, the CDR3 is TGTGCCAGCTATCTCCAGGCGGGACCGGCGAACACTGAAGCTTTCTTT.

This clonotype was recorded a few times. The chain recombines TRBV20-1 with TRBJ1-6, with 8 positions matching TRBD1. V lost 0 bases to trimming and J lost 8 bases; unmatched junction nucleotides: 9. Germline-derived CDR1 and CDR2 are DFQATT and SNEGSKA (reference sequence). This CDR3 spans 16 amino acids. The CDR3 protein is CSARDAGQGGYSPLHF. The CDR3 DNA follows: TGCAGTGCTAGAGATGCCGGACAGGGTGGGTATTCACCCCTCCACTTT.

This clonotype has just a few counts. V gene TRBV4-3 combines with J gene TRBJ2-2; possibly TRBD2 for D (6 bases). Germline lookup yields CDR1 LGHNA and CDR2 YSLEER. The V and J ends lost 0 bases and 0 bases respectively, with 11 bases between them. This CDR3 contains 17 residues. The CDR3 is CASSQDAGPTNTGELFF. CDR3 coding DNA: TGCGCCAGCAGCCAAGATGCGGGGCCCACGAACACCGGGGAGCTGTTTTTT.

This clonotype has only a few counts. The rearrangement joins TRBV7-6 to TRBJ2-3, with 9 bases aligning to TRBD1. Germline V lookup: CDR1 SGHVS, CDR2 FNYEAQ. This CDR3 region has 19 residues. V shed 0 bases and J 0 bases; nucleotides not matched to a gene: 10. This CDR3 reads CASSLAAETGGRSTDTQYF. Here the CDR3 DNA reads TGTGCCAGCAGCTTAGCCGCCGAAACAGGGGGCCGGAGCACAGATACGCAGTATTTT.

The CDR3 is CSGDGDNEQFF. The CDR3 nucleotides read TGCAGCGGAGATGGGGACAATGAGCAGTTCTTC. This sequence joins TRBV29-1 and TRBJ2-1; D uncertain. The V end lost 7 bases, the J end lost 5 bases, and 9 bases lay between the germline ends. The CDR3 runs 11 residues. Germline loops: CDR1 SQVTM, CDR2 ANQGSEA.